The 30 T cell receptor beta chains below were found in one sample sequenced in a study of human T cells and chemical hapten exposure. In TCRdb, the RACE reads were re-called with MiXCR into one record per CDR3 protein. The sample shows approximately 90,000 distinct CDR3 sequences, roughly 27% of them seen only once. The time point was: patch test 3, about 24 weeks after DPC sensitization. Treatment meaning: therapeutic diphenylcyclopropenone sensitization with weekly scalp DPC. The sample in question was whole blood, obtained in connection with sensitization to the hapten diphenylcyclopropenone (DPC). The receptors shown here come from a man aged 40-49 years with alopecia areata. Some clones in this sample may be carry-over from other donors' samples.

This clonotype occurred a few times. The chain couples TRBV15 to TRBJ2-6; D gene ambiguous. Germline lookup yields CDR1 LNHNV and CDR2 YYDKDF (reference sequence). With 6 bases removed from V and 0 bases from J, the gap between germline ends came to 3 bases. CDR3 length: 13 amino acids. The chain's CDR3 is CATSTSGANVLTF. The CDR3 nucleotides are TGTGCCACCAGTACCTCTGGGGCCAACGTCCTGACTTTC.

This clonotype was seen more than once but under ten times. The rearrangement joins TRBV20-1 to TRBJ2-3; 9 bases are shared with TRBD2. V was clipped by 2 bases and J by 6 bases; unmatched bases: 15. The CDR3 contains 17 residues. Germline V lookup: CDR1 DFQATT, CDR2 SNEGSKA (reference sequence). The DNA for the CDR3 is TGCAGTGCTAGACAAATCAGGGGCGGGAGGGCTTTTGATACGCAGTATTTT. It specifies CSARQIRGGRAFDTQYF.

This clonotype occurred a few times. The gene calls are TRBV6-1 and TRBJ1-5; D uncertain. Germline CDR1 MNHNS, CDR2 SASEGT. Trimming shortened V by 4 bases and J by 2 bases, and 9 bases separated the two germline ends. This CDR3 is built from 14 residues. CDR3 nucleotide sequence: TGTGCCAGCAGTGTCCGACCTGGCAATCAGCCCCAGCATTTT. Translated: CASSVRPGNQPQHF.

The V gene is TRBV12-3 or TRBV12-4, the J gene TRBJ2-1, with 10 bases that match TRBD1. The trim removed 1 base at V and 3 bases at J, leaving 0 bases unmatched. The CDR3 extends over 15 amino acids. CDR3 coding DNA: TGTGCCAGCAGTTTAGGGACAGGGGGCTACAATGAGCAGTTCTTC. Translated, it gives CASSLGTGGYNEQFF.

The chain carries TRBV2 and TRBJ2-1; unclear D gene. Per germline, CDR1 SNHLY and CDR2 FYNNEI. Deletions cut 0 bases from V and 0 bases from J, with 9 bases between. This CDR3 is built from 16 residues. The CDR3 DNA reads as TGTGCCAGCAGTGAAGCGCAGGCAAGCTCCTACAATGAGCAGTTCTTC. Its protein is CASSEAQASSYNEQFF.

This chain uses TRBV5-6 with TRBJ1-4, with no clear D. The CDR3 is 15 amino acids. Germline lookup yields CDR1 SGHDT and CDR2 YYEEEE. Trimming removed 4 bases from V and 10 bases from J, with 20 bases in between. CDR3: CASSALQPPPGKLFF. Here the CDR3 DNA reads TGTGCCAGCAGCGCCCTACAACCCCCACCAGGAAAACTGTTTTTT.

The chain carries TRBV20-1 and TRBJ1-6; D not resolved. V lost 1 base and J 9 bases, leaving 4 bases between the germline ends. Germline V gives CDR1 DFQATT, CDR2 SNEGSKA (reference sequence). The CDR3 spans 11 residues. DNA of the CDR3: TGCAGTGCTAGAGTGGGTTCACCCCTCCACTTT. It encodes CSARVGSPLHF.

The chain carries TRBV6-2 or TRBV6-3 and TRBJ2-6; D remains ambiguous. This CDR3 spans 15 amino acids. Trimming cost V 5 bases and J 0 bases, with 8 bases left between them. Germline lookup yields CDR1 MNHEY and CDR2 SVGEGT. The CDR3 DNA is TGTGCCAGCAGTACCTATGGCTCTGGGGCCAACGTCCTGACTTTC. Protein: CASSTYGSGANVLTF.

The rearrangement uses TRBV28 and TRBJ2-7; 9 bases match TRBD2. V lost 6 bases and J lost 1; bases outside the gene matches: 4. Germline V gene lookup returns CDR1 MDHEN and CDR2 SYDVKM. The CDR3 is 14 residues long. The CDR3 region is CASRGGLASYEQYF. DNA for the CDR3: TGTGCCAGCAGGGGGGGACTAGCATCCTACGAGCAGTACTTC.

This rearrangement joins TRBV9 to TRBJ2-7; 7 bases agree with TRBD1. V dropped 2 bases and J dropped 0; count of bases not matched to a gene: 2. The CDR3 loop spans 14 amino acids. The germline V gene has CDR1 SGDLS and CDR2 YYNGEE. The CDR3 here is CASSVGQSSYEQYF. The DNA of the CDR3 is TGTGCCAGCAGCGTGGGACAGAGCTCCTACGAGCAGTACTTC. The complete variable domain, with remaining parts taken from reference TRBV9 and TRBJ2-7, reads DSGVTQTPKHLITATGQRVTLRCSPRSGDLSVYWYQQSLDQGLQFLIQYYNGEERAKGNILERFSAQQFPDLHSELNLSSLELGDSALYFCASSVGQSSYEQYFGPGTRLTVT.

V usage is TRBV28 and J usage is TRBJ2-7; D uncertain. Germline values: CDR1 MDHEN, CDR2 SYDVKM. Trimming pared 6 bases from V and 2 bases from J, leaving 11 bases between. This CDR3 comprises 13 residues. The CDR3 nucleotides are TGTGCCAGCAGCCCGGGTTCCCCCTACGAGCAGTACTTC. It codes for CASSPGSPYEQYF.

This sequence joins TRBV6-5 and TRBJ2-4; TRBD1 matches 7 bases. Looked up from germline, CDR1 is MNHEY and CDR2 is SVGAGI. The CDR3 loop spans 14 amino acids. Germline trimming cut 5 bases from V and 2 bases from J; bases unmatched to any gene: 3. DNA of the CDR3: TGTGCCAGCAGTCCAGGGGGAACCAAAAACATTCAGTACTTC. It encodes CASSPGGTKNIQYF.

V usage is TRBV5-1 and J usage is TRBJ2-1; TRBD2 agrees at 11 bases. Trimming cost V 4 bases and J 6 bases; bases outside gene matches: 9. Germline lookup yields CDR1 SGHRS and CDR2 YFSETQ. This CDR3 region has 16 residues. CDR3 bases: TGCGCCAGCAGCCCAGTAGCGGGAGGGTTGGGCAATGAGCAGTTCTTC. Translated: CASSPVAGGLGNEQFF. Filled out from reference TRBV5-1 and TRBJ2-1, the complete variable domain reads KAGVTQTPRYLIKTRGQQVTLSCSPISGHRSVSWYQQTPGQGLQFLFEYFSETQRNKGNFPGRFSGRQFSNSRSEMNVSTLELGDSALYLCASSPVAGGLGNEQFFGPGTRLTVL.

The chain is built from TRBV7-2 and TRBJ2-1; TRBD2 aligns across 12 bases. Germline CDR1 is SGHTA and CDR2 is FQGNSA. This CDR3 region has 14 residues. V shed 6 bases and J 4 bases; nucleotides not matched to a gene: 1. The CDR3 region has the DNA TGTGCCAGCAGAGGACTAGCGGGATACAATGAGCAGTTCTTC. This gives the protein CASRGLAGYNEQFF.

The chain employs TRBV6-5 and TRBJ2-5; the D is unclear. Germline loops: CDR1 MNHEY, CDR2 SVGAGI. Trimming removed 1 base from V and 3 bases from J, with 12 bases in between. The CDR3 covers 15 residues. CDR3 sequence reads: CASSYWSSDEETQYF. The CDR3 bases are TGTGCCAGCAGTTACTGGTCCAGCGATGAAGAGACCCAGTACTTC.

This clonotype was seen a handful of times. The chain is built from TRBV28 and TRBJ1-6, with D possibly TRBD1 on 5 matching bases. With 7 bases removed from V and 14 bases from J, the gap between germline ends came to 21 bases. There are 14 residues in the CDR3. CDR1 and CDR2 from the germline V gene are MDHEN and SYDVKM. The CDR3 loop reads CASTQDQGFSALHF. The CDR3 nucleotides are TGTGCCAGCACTCAAGATCAGGGTTTCTCAGCCCTCCACTTT.

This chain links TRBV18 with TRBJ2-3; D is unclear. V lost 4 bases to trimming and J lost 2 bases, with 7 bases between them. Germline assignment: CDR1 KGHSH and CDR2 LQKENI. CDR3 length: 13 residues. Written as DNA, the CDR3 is TGTGCCAGCTCACTAACGAACACAGATACGCAGTATTTT. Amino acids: CASSLTNTDTQYF.

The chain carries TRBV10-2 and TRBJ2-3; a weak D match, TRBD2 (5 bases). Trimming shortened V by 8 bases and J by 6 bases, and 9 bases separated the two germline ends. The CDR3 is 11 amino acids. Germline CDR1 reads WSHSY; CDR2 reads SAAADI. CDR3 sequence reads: CASGVADTQYF. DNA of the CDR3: TGCGCCAGCGGCGTAGCGGATACGCAGTATTTT.

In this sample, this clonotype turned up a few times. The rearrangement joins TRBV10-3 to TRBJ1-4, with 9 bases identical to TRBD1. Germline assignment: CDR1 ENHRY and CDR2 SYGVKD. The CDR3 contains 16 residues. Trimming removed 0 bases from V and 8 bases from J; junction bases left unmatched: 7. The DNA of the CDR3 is TGTGCCATCAGTGAGTCCGGGAGGGACAGGGACGAAAAACTGTTTTTT. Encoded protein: CAISESGRDRDEKLFF.

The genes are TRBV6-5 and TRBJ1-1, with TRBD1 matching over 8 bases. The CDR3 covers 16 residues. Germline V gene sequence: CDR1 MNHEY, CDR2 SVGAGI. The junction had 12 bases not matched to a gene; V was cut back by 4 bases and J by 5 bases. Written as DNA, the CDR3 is TGTGCCAGCAGTTCGCTTTGGACAGGGAGAAGGACTGAAGCTTTCTTT. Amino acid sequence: CASSSLWTGRRTEAFF.

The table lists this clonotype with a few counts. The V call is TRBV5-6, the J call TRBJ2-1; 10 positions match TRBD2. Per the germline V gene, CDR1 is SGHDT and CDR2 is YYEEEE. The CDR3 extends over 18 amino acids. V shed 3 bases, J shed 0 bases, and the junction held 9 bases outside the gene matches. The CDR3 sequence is CASSWTSGDQPSYNEQFF. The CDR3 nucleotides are TGTGCCAGCAGCTGGACTAGCGGAGATCAACCCTCCTACAATGAGCAGTTCTTC.

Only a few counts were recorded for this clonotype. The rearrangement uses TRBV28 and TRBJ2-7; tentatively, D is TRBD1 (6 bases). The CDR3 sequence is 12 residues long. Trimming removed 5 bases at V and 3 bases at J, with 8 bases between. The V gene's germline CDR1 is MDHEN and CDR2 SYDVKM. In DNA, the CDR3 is TGTGCCAGCAGTACACAGGGCTACGAGCAGTACTTC. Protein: CASSTQGYEQYF.

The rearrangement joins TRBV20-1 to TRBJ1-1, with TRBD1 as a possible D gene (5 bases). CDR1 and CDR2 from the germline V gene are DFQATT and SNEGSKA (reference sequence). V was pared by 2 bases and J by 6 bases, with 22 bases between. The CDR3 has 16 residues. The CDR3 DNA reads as TGCAGTGCTAGACCTTTGTTCGCAGGGAGTACGGCTGAAGCTTTCTTT. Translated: CSARPLFAGSTAEAFF.

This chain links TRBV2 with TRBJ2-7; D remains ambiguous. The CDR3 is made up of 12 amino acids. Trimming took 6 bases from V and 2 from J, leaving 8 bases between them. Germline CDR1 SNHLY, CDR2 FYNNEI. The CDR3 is CASRETTYEQYF. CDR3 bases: TGTGCCAGCAGGGAAACAACCTACGAGCAGTACTTC. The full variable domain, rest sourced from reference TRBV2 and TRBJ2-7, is EPEVTQTPSHQVTQMGQEVILRCVPISNHLYFYWYRQILGQKVEFLVSFYNNEISEKSEIFDDQFSVERPDGSNFTLKIRSTKLEDSAMYFCASRETTYEQYFGPGTRLTVT.

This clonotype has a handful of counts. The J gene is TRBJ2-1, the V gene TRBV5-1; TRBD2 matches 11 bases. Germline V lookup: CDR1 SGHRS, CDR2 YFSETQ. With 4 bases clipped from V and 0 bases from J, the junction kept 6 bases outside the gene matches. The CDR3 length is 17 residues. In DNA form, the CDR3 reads TGCGCCAGCAGCCACGGGACTAGCGGACACTCCTACAATGAGCAGTTCTTC. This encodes CASSHGTSGHSYNEQFF.

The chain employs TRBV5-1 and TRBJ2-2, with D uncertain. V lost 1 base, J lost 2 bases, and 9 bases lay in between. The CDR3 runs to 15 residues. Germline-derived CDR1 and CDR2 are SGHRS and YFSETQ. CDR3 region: CASSLSASNTGELFF. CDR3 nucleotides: TGCGCCAGCAGCTTGAGCGCCAGTAACACCGGGGAGCTGTTTTTT.

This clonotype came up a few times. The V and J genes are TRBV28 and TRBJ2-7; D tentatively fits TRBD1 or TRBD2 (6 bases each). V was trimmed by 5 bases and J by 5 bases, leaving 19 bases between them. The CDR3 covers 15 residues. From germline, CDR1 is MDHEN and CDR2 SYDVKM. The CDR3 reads CASSLGREGGNEQYF. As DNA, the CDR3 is TGTGCCAGCAGTCTAGGAAGGGAAGGGGGGAACGAGCAGTACTTC. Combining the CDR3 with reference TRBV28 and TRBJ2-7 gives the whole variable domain DVKVTQSSRYLVKRTGEKVFLECVQDMDHENMFWYRQDPGLGLRLIYFSYDVKMKEKGDIPEGYSVSREKKERFSLILESASTNQTSMYLCASSLGREGGNEQYFGPGTRLTVT.

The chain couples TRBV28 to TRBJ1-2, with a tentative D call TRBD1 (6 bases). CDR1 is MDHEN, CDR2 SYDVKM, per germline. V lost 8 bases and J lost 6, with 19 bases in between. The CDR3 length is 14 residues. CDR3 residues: CASVLQTGSNGYTF. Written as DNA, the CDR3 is TGTGCCAGCGTACTCCAAACAGGGTCTAATGGCTACACCTTC.

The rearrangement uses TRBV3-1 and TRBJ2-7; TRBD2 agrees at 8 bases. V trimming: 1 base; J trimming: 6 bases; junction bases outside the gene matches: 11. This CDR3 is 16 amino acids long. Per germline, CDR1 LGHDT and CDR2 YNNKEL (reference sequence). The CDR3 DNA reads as TGTGCCAGCAGCCAAGTTAGCGGGACCCTATTTGGCGAGCAGTACTTC. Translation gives CASSQVSGTLFGEQYF.

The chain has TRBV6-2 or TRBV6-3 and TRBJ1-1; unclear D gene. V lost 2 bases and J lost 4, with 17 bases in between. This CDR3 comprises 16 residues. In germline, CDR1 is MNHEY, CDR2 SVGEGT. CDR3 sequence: CASSYPQTHWGTEAFF. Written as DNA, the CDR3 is TGTGCCAGCAGTTACCCCCAGACACATTGGGGCACTGAAGCTTTCTTT.